These T cell receptor beta chains were read from a single sample in a study of CD8 T cells in ankylosing spondylitis. TCRdb re-called the 5' RACE reads through MiXCR, storing one row per CDR3 protein. The sample consists of more than 650,000 distinct CDR3 sequences, about 10% of them appearing once. The sequencing input was blood, either unsorted or a sorted T cell fraction (not recorded which). These receptors were taken from a male donor with ankylosing spondylitis. Both conserved end residues are part of each CDR3. A D gene is named only where the DNA matches it firmly. Not every row has a clone size; where given, it reads once, few, many or a size class.

>many|TRBV29-1|-|TRBJ1-5
CSVGDQPQHF
TGCAGCGTTGGGGATCAGCCCCAGCATTTT
>many|TRBV12-3/TRBV12-4|-|TRBJ1-1
CASRPTLSEAFF
TGTGCCAGCAGACCCACACTCTCTGAAGCTTTCTTT
>-|TRBV3-1|TRBD2|TRBJ2-3
CASSQERVRDGRVRDTQYF
TGTGCCAGCAGCCAAGAAAGGGTTCGTGACGGGAGGGTCCGAGATACGCAGTATTTT
>many|TRBV5-1|-|TRBJ1-1
CASSAGVFAEAFF
TGCGCCAGCAGCGCCGGGGTATTCGCTGAAGCTTTCTTT
>-|TRBV20-1|-|TRBJ1-5
CSASREGNQPQHF
TGCAGTGCTAGTCGGGAGGGCAATCAGCCCCAGCATTTT
>few|TRBV29-1|TRBD1|TRBJ2-7
CSVGWRRQGAYEQYF
TGCAGCGTTGGCTGGCGGAGACAGGGGGCTTACGAGCAGTACTTC
>many|TRBV27|TRBD1|TRBJ1-1
CASRLIGATGAGTEAFF
TGTGCCAGCCGATTAATTGGGGCCACAGGGGCTGGGACAGAAGCTTTCTTT
>-|TRBV20-1|TRBD1|TRBJ2-3
CSAPSSGQGTDTQYF
TGCAGTGCCCCTTCCTCGGGACAGGGAACAGATACGCAGTATTTT
>many|TRBV29-1|-|TRBJ1-2
CSVEAKGRDIYTF
TGCAGCGTTGAAGCAAAAGGAAGGGATATCTACACCTTC
>-|TRBV29-1|-|TRBJ2-2
CSAASRLRGARELFF
TGCAGCGCCGCCTCGAGGCTACGGGGAGCCCGGGAGCTGTTTTTT
>-|TRBV6-1|-|TRBJ2-3
CASSVGYDTQYF
TGTGCCAGCAGTGTCGGGTACGACACGCAGTATTTT
>few|TRBV21-1|-|TRBJ1-5
CASSKVRDQPQHF
TGTGCCAGCAGCAAAGTTAGGGATCAGCCCCAGCATTTT
>-|TRBV9|TRBD2|TRBJ2-1
CASSVAGTSGRAYEQFF
TGTGCCAGCAGCGTAGCGGGGACTAGCGGGAGGGCCTATGAGCAGTTCTTC
>few|TRBV6-2/TRBV6-3|-|TRBJ2-4
CASSYSIGTTDQAKNIQYF
TGTGCCAGCAGTTACTCCATCGGGACAACCGACCAAGCCAAAAACATTCAGTACTTC
>-|TRBV7-2|-|TRBJ1-2
CASSLKPRDGYTF
TGTGCCAGCAGCTTAAAGCCTCGGGATGGCTACACCTTC
>-|TRBV20-1|-|TRBJ1-1
CSARETRTADITEAFF
TGCAGTGCTAGAGAGACCCGGACAGCAGATATCACTGAAGCTTTCTTT
>few|TRBV12-3/TRBV12-4|TRBD2|TRBJ2-2
CASSFASGGKLFF
TGTGCCAGCAGTTTTGCTAGCGGGGGCAAGCTGTTTTTT
>-|TRBV6-2/TRBV6-3|TRBD2|TRBJ2-1
CASSYGGTIGQFF
TGTGCCAGCAGTTACGGGGGGACTATTGGGCAGTTCTTC
>-|TRBV7-2|-|TRBJ2-1
CASSWGTLLEQFF
TGTGCCAGCAGCTGGGGGACTCTCCTTGAGCAGTTCTTC
>few|TRBV5-1|TRBD2|TRBJ2-1
CASSWGLADFYNEQFF
TGCGCCAGCAGCTGGGGACTAGCGGATTTTTACAATGAGCAGTTCTTC
>-|TRBV11-2|-|TRBJ2-7
CASSLLGSSLYEQYF
TGTGCCAGCAGCTTATTGGGTAGCAGCCTCTACGAGCAGTACTTC
>few|TRBV10-3|TRBD1|TRBJ2-2
CAISERGPGELFF
TGTGCCATCAGCGAGAGGGGGCCCGGGGAGCTGTTTTTT
>-|TRBV15|-|TRBJ2-3
CATSREPDSRDTQYF
TGTGCCACCAGCAGAGAACCCGATAGTAGAGATACGCAGTATTTT
>-|TRBV20-1|-|TRBJ1-2
CSARLTEVYGYTF
TGCAGTGCTCGATTGACAGAAGTCTATGGCTACACCTTC
>-|TRBV7-2|-|TRBJ1-4
CASSRTITTNEKLFF
TGTGCCAGCAGCCGAACTATAACCACTAATGAAAAACTGTTTTTT
>few|TRBV5-1|-|TRBJ2-7
CASSLLATDYEQYF
TGCGCCAGCAGCTTGCTAGCGACCGACTACGAGCAGTACTTC
>many|TRBV15|TRBD1|TRBJ2-5
CATSRGQGETQYF
TGTGCCACCAGCAGAGGACAGGGAGAGACCCAGTACTTC
>few|TRBV29-1|TRBD2|TRBJ2-5
CSAERGLAGETQYF
TGCAGCGCCGAAAGGGGACTAGCGGGAGAGACCCAGTACTTC
>few|TRBV4-3|TRBD2|TRBJ2-1
CASSRQAGPRNYNEQFF
TGCGCCAGCAGCCGACAAGCGGGGCCCCGTAACTACAATGAGCAGTTCTTC
>-|TRBV2|-|TRBJ2-5
CASSDSGETQYF
TGTGCCAGCAGTGATTCGGGAGAGACCCAGTACTTC
>-|TRBV20-1|-|TRBJ2-3
CSARTGVNTDTQYF
TGCAGTGCTAGAACGGGGGTCAACACAGATACGCAGTATTTT
>many|TRBV20-1|TRBD2|TRBJ2-1
CSASRTSYHNEQFF
TGCAGTGCTAGTCGGACTAGCTACCACAATGAGCAGTTCTTC
>-|TRBV11-2|-|TRBJ2-1
CASSHLARQRPFLNEQFF
TGTGCCAGCAGCCACCTTGCCCGGCAAAGACCCTTCCTCAATGAGCAGTTCTTC
>few|TRBV20-1|-|TRBJ2-3
CSASPDASTDTQYF
TGCAGTGCTAGTCCTGACGCGAGCACAGATACGCAGTATTTT
>-|TRBV5-1|TRBD2|TRBJ2-3
CASSSRPSGSTDTQYF
TGCGCCAGCAGCTCGCGGCCTAGCGGAAGCACAGATACGCAGTATTTT
>-|TRBV7-9|TRBD2|TRBJ2-5
CASSSSFGGRETQYF
TGTGCCAGCAGCTCCTCGTTCGGGGGGAGAGAGACCCAGTACTTC
>-|TRBV27|TRBD1|TRBJ2-1
CASRSPRDRYNEQFF
TGTGCCAGCAGGTCCCCCCGGGACAGATACAATGAGCAGTTCTTC
>few|TRBV12-3/TRBV12-4|-|TRBJ2-5
CASSLRFSPETQYF
TGTGCCAGCAGTTTGCGGTTTTCCCCAGAGACCCAGTACTTC
>-|TRBV5-6|-|TRBJ1-3
CASSFLDRGNTIYF
TGTGCCAGCAGCTTCCTGGACAGAGGAAACACCATATATTTT
>few|TRBV6-2/TRBV6-3|TRBD1|TRBJ1-2
CASSYTGTAYGYTF
TGTGCCAGCAGTTACACCGGGACAGCCTATGGCTACACCTTC
>-|TRBV7-9|TRBD2|TRBJ2-4
CASSLSLAGKNIQYF
TGTGCCAGCAGCTTATCGCTAGCGGGCAAAAACATTCAGTACTTC
>few|TRBV20-1|TRBD1|TRBJ1-2
CSASRGQGVYGYTF
TGCAGTGCTAGTAGGGGACAGGGGGTTTATGGCTACACCTTC
>many|TRBV20-1|-|TRBJ1-1
CSARVDSYTEAFF
TGCAGTGCTAGAGTGGACAGTTATACTGAAGCTTTCTTT
>few|TRBV6-6|TRBD1|TRBJ1-4
CASSKTGGEKLFF
TGTGCCAGCAGTAAAACAGGGGGAGAAAAACTGTTTTTT
>few|TRBV19|TRBD2|TRBJ2-1
CASSILAGGRNEQFF
TGTGCCAGTAGTATACTAGCGGGAGGGCGGAATGAGCAGTTCTTC
>-|TRBV6-5|TRBD1|TRBJ1-1
CASSYWTTGGWNTEAFF
TGTGCCAGCAGTTACTGGACGACAGGGGGCTGGAACACTGAAGCTTTCTTT
>-|TRBV2|-|TRBJ1-1
CAGSGNTEAFF
TGTGCCGGGTCAGGGAACACTGAAGCTTTCTTT
>-|TRBV5-1|TRBD1|TRBJ2-1
CASSSGQGPYNEQFF
TGCGCCAGCAGCTCGGGACAGGGTCCCTACAATGAGCAGTTCTTC
>-|TRBV20-1|-|TRBJ1-4
CSARVGQRGEKLFF
TGCAGTGCCCGAGTGGGACAAAGAGGGGAAAAACTGTTTTTT
>-|TRBV6-5|-|TRBJ2-1
CASRASEQFF
TGTGCCAGCAGGGCATCCGAGCAGTTCTTC
>many|TRBV6-5|-|TRBJ2-1
CASSYSLGGGTNEQFF
TGTGCCAGCAGTTACTCCCTCGGGGGCGGCACCAATGAGCAGTTCTTC
>few|TRBV5-1|-|TRBJ1-1
CASSLLVGGTEAFF
TGCGCCAGCAGCTTGCTGGTAGGGGGCACTGAAGCTTTCTTT
>few|TRBV5-5|-|TRBJ2-6
CASSLARLISGANVLTF
TGTGCCAGCAGCTTGGCCAGGCTGATCTCTGGGGCCAACGTCCTGACTTTC
>few|TRBV15|-|TRBJ2-7
CATSRERALNFYEQYF
TGTGCCACCAGCAGGGAAAGGGCTTTAAATTTCTACGAGCAGTACTTC
>-|TRBV7-2|-|TRBJ2-7
CASSRPDRSSYEQYF
TGTGCCAGCAGCCGCCCGGACCGGAGCTCCTACGAGCAGTACTTC
>-|TRBV5-1|TRBD1|TRBJ2-7
CASSSDRLDEQYF
TGCGCCAGCAGCTCGGACAGGCTAGACGAGCAGTACTTC
>many|TRBV12-3/TRBV12-4|-|TRBJ1-1
CASSQFIPEAFF
TGTGCCAGCAGCCAATTTATACCTGAAGCTTTCTTT
>-|TRBV27|-|TRBJ2-7
CASSFAGHLSSYEQYF
TGTGCCAGCAGTTTCGCGGGACACCTATCGTCCTACGAGCAGTACTTC
>few|TRBV5-1|TRBD2|TRBJ2-7
CASSPGLVFYEQYF
TGCGCCAGCAGCCCTGGACTAGTTTTCTACGAGCAGTACTTC